This TCR beta chain was sequenced in a study of immune characterization of retroperitoneal liposarcoma. One entry per CDR3 protein results from TCRdb running MiXCR on the PCR reads. This table has approximately 11,000 distinct CDR3 sequences, roughly a quarter appearing once. From germline, CDR1 is MGHRA and CDR2 YSYEKL. The CDR3 extends over 16 amino acids. The ends were cut back, 4 bases at V and 6 bases at J, with 16 bases in the middle. The genes are TRBV4-1 and TRBJ1-6; D possibly corresponds to TRBD1 (6 bases). Sequenced input: blood. The clonotype was recovered from a male donor with retroperitoneal liposarcoma. The CDR3 region is CASSRRQADSNSPLHF. DNA of the CDR3: TGCGCCAGCAGCCGAAGACAGGCGGACAGTAATTCACCCCTCCACTTT.